This entry concerns a single TCR beta chain. Its antigen is undetermined. The length of the CDR3 is 17 residues. The V gene's germline CDR1 is LNHDA and CDR2 SQIVND (reference sequence). Trimming shortened V by 5 bases and J by 0 bases, and 17 bases separated the two germline ends. CD4+ cell separation produced CD45RA+ naive and CD45RA-negative memory subsets. This sample was included in a study of shared clonotypes between healthy human individuals. Notes on the study in general: Sorted-subset sequencing, rarefaction showed, was incomplete despite large depth. The study found lower generation probabilities in non-shared clonotypes than in those shared by all four donors.

Each subset's genomic DNA was split evenly across several immunoSEQ plates. Clones were sequenced by immunoSEQ multiplex PCR, and TCRdb holds only the in-frame ones, with some missing. This sample has over a million clones; under 80% occur once, and the top ten carry roughly 1.5%. Source material: memory CD4+ T cells sorted from blood. As to subset: CD45RA-negative fraction. The J gene is TRBJ2-1, the V gene TRBV19; the D is unclear. This sequence originates from a man younger than 30 in good health. The CDR3 spells CASSSARALSSYNEQFF. The CDR3 nucleotides read TGTGCCAGTAGTTCGGCTCGAGCGCTCAGCTCCTACAATGAGCAGTTCTTC.